This TCR beta chain was retrieved from a study of T-cell reconstitution after alpha-beta-depleted transplantation in children. Per the germline V gene, CDR1 is SEHNR and CDR2 is FQNEAQ (reference sequence). The CDR3 runs 15 residues. The ends were cut back, 1 base at V and 5 bases at J, with 15 bases in the middle. To note about this clonotype: Antigen unknown.

Findings and caveats of the study: T-cell counts and diversity at one year post-transplant came mainly from newly produced T cells. Diversity of TCRbeta at day 60 was high in some patients, arising from surviving recipient T cells and thymic progenitors. Expanded graft clones, several hundred of them, were reportedly the source of alpha-beta T cells about two months after transplant.

Preparation of the TCRbeta library used unique molecular identifiers. TCRdb re-called the PCR reads through MiXCR, storing one row per CDR3 protein. The table lists fewer than 400,000 distinct CDR3 sequences, about a quarter of them singletons. V gene TRBV7-9 combines with J gene TRBJ2-7; D possibly corresponds to TRBD2 (6 bases). The sequence derives from a male patient younger than 18 who had a stem cell transplant for acute lymphoblastic leukemia, so the T cells may come from the graft donor. The sequenced sample was PBMCs, mostly from graft donor cells, obtained 180 days after TCRalphabeta/CD19-depleted stem cell transplant. CDR3 region: CASSLGASGVDEQYF. CDR3 DNA: TGTGCCAGCAGCTTAGGGGCTTCGGGAGTCGACGAGCAGTACTTC.